This TCR beta chain emerged from a study of shared clonotypes between healthy human individuals. Study-wide points: Clonotypes not shared had lower generation probabilities than those common to all four donors.

Donors were healthy HIV-negative adults without recent acute infections or vaccinations. Splitting of CD4+ cells produced CD45RA+ naive and CD45RA-negative memory subsets. In replicate PCRs of sorted subsets, roughly 200 ng DNA, 29,000 or so T cell genomes, was used. Some clones are missing from TCRdb's copy, which holds only in-frame ones; the method was immunoSEQ multiplex PCR. The repertoire consists of hundreds of thousands of clones, with 90% to 96% occurring once and the leading ten covering about 0.057%. Germline CDR1 and CDR2: PRHDT and FYEKMQ (reference sequence). The CDR3 consists of 16 residues. Trimming cost V 6 bases and J 6 bases, with 22 bases left between them. In regard to this clone: The antigen remains unidentified.

This clonotype was sampled from a woman younger than 45 in good health. The sample comprised naive CD4+ T cells sorted from blood. Subset meaning: CD45RA+ positively selected. This chain links TRBV13 with TRBJ2-3; a possible D gene is TRBD2 (5 bases). Here the CDR3 DNA reads TGTGCCAGCAGATTTTACGGCCAGAGGGCTGGGGATACGCAGTATTTT. Its protein product is CASRFYGQRAGDTQYF.